The rows below give T cell receptor beta chains drawn from one sample of a study of cytomegalovirus exposure and HLA in healthy donors. The assay was immunoSEQ multiplex PCR, and TCRdb's table has in-frame clones only and misses some. The ten most abundant clones cover 4% of a sample with approximately 37,000 clones. The source material was PBMCs. Source of these receptors: a male donor in good health and CMV-seronegative. Each CDR3 is given with its conserved first and last residue. D genes are given only for firm matches.

>TRBJ2-7|TRBD1|TRBV18|14
TGTGCCAGCTCACGACAGGGGGCGTCCTACGAGCAGTACTTC
CASSRQGASYEQYF
>TRBJ1-4|-|TRBV6-1|14
TGTGCCAGCAGAAAGCTCCGGGGTTATGAAAAACTGTTTTTT
CASRKLRGYEKLFF
>TRBJ2-1|TRBD1|TRBV11-2|14
TGTGCCAGCAGCCAGGACAGGGTGGGCAATGAGCAGTTCTTC
CASSQDRVGNEQFF
>TRBJ1-5|TRBD1|TRBV28|15
TGTGCCAGCAGTTTATTCTCAGGGGGGAATCAGCCCCAGCATTTT
CASSLFSGGNQPQHF
>TRBJ2-7|-|TRBV7-9|12
TGTGCCAGCAGCTTGGGCCGGACTGGGCAGTACTTC
CASSLGRTGQYF
>TRBJ2-7|TRBD1|TRBV5-1|15
TGCGCCAGCAGCCCCGGGACAGGAGTCCCCTACGAGCAGTACTTC
CASSPGTGVPYEQYF
>TRBJ2-7|TRBD1|TRBV19|16
TGTGCCAGTAGTATCGGGGGACAGGCGCCTGGGGGGGAGCAGTACTTC
CASSIGGQAPGGEQYF
>TRBJ2-7|-|TRBV6-5|14
TGTGCCAGCAGTTACGTGGAGGGGGCTAGGGAGCAGTACTTC
CASSYVEGAREQYF
>TRBJ2-7|-|TRBV7-9|11
TGTGCCAGCAGCCCCCTGGAGGAGCAGTACTTC
CASSPLEEQYF
>TRBJ2-7|-|TRBV4-2|16
TGTGCCAGCAGCCAAGGGCCGGGGTCGAGCTCCTACGAGCAGTACTTC
CASSQGPGSSSYEQYF
>TRBJ1-2|TRBD1|TRBV4-1|14
TGCGCCAGCAGCCAGGCGGACAGGGGAAAGGGCTACACCTTC
CASSQADRGKGYTF
>TRBJ2-7|TRBD1|TRBV6-5|14
TGTGCCAGCAGCCAGTTACAGGGGACCTACGAGCAGTACTTC
CASSQLQGTYEQYF
>TRBJ1-1|TRBD1|TRBV4-1|15
TGCGCCAGCAGCGACAGGGGGCGCGGGAGCGCTGAAGCTTTCTTT
CASSDRGRGSAEAFF
>TRBJ2-3|TRBD2|TRBV7-9|18
TGTGCCCCCAGCTTACTTGAAACTAGCGGGGTTAAGCGGGATACGCAGTATTTT
CAPSLLETSGVKRDTQYF
>TRBJ2-7|-|TRBV10-3|13
TGTGCCATCAGTGAGTCCCCCAGCTACGAGCAGTACTTC
CAISESPSYEQYF
>TRBJ2-7|-|TRBV7-2|12
TGTGCCAGCAGTCTATACTCCTACGAGCAGTACTTC
CASSLYSYEQYF
>TRBJ2-4|TRBD1|TRBV19|13
TGTGCCACCTCCGGGACAGGGGGAAACATTCAGTACTTC
CATSGTGGNIQYF
>TRBJ1-4|TRBD1|TRBV6-1|14
TGTGCCAGCAGTCCCGGGACAGTTAATGAAAAACTGTTTTTT
CASSPGTVNEKLFF
>TRBJ2-1|-|TRBV5-1|15
TGCGCCAGCAGCCCGGAGCACCTGCTCAACAATGAGCAGTTCTTC
CASSPEHLLNNEQFF
>TRBJ2-7|TRBD2|TRBV6-1|15
TGTGCCAGCAGTGTCCTAGCGGGGGATACCTACGAGCAGTACTTC
CASSVLAGDTYEQYF
>TRBJ1-2|-|TRBV15|13
TGTGCCACCAGCAAGGGCAGGGACTATGGCTACACCTTC
CATSKGRDYGYTF
>TRBJ1-6|TRBD1|TRBV5-1|18
TGCGCCAGCAGCGGCCAGGACAGGGGACCAGTCTATAATTCACCCCTCCACTTT
CASSGQDRGPVYNSPLHF
>TRBJ2-7|-|TRBV27|15
TGTGCCAGCAGTTTTAGTCGGGGTGGGTCCTACGAGCAGTACTTC
CASSFSRGGSYEQYF
>TRBJ1-1|TRBD1|TRBV14|13
TGTGCCAGCAGGGTAGCAGGGGGATCGAGAGCTTTCTTT
CASRVAGGSRAFF
>TRBJ2-1|-|TRBV30|14
TGTGCCTGCCCGGGGGGCGCGTCTTACAATGAGCAGTTCTTC
CACPGGASYNEQFF
>TRBJ2-1|TRBD2|TRBV6-6|15
TGTGCCAGCAGTTGGACTAGCGGGGAAAACAATGAGCAGTTCTTC
CASSWTSGENNEQFF
>TRBJ1-5|-|TRBV6-1|14
TGTGCCAGTTCACCTGGCAGGGGAAATCAGCCCCAGCATTTT
CASSPGRGNQPQHF
>TRBJ1-1|TRBD1|TRBV15|15
TGTGCCACCAGCAGAAGGGACAGTATGAACACTGAAGCTTTCTTT
CATSRRDSMNTEAFF
>TRBJ1-6|TRBD1|TRBV19|15
TGTGCCAGTAGCTCGGACAGGGGGCTGAATTCACCCCTCCACTTT
CASSSDRGLNSPLHF
>TRBJ2-5|-|TRBV5-6|15
TGTGCCAGCAGCTCCGTCACTTGGGGGCGAGAGACCCAGTACTTC
CASSSVTWGRETQYF
>TRBJ2-3|-|TRBV5-1|14
TGCGCCAGCAGCTTGCTGGGGACTACAGATACGCAGTATTTT
CASSLLGTTDTQYF
>TRBJ2-5|TRBD2|TRBV6-4|16
TGTGCCAGCAGTGAACGCGGGGGGGGGTACCAAGAGACCCAGTACTTC
CASSERGGGYQETQYF
>TRBJ1-2|-|TRBV6-5|12
TGTGCCAGCAGTAAGCCTGCTGGTGGCTACACCTTC
CASSKPAGGYTF
>TRBJ1-3|-|TRBV6-1|17
TGTGCCAGCAGTGTGACTAGCGGGGGGGCCTCTGGAAACACCATATATTTT
CASSVTSGGASGNTIYF
>TRBJ1-6|-|TRBV30|14
TGTGCCTGGACCCGACAGCTTTATAATTCACCCCTCCACTTT
CAWTRQLYNSPLHF
>TRBJ1-5|-|TRBV4-1|15
TGCGCCAGCAGCCAAGCACGCCCGGGGGATCAGCCCCAGCATTTT
CASSQARPGDQPQHF
>TRBJ2-1|TRBD2|TRBV7-9|17
TGTGCCAGCAGCCTTCCCCAGGTGCGGGGGGGATACAATGAGCAGTTCTTC
CASSLPQVRGGYNEQFF
>TRBJ1-2|-|TRBV15|15
TGTGCCACCAGCAGGCAGATCCAACAGAACTATGGCTACACCTTC
CATSRQIQQNYGYTF
>TRBJ1-2|-|TRBV28|13
TGTGCCAGCGGAACAGGGTCCCCTTGGGGCTACACCTTC
CASGTGSPWGYTF
>TRBJ2-3|TRBD1|TRBV5-1|13
TGCGCCAGCAGCAGACAGGGGGCAGATACGCAGTATTTT
CASSRQGADTQYF
>TRBJ1-1|-|TRBV6-1|11
TGTGCCGGGGGACATTACACTGAAGCTTTCTTT
CAGGHYTEAFF
>TRBJ1-1|TRBD1|TRBV2|13
TGTGCCAGCAACCGACAGGGGACAACTGAAGCTTTCTTT
CASNRQGTTEAFF
>TRBJ2-6|-|TRBV5-4|14
TGTGCCAGCAGCTTGAAATCAGGGGCCAACGTCCTGACTTTC
CASSLKSGANVLTF
>TRBJ1-6|TRBD1|TRBV6-5|14
TGTGCCAGCATGTCGGCAGGGGGCAATTCACCCCTCCACTTT
CASMSAGGNSPLHF
>TRBJ1-6|TRBD1|TRBV6-5|15
TGTGCCAGCAGTTACTCCGGACAGGGGAATTCACCCCTCCACTTT
CASSYSGQGNSPLHF
>TRBJ1-5|-|TRBV15|16
TGTGCCACCAGCAGAGATACTCCCGCGGATGTCCAGCCCCAGCATTTT
CATSRDTPADVQPQHF
>TRBJ2-3|TRBD2|TRBV4-2|17
TGTGCCAGCAGCCAAGACCCGCGGGTAGCGGGGGCAGATACGCAGTATTTT
CASSQDPRVAGADTQYF
>TRBJ2-5|-|TRBV5-1|15
TGCGCCAGCAGCTTGGTAGATAGGAGCCAAGAGACCCAGTACTTC
CASSLVDRSQETQYF
>TRBJ1-6|-|TRBV27|15
TGTGCCAGCAGTTCTCCGACAGCCGGTAATTCACCCCTCCACTTT
CASSSPTAGNSPLHF
>TRBJ1-4|-|TRBV18|15
TGTGCCAGCTCAGATACGGTTGCAACTAATGAAAAACTGTTTTTT
CASSDTVATNEKLFF
>TRBJ2-7|TRBD2|TRBV7-6|13
TGTGCCAGCAGCTTAGGCGGGGGTGGCGAGCAGTACTTC
CASSLGGGGEQYF
>TRBJ1-5|-|TRBV5-1|14
TGCGCCAGCAGCTTGGATCCAGGGAATCAGCCCCAGCATTTT
CASSLDPGNQPQHF
>TRBJ1-6|TRBD1|TRBV27|13
TGTGCCAGCAGTTGGGACAGCAATTCACCCCTCCACTTT
CASSWDSNSPLHF